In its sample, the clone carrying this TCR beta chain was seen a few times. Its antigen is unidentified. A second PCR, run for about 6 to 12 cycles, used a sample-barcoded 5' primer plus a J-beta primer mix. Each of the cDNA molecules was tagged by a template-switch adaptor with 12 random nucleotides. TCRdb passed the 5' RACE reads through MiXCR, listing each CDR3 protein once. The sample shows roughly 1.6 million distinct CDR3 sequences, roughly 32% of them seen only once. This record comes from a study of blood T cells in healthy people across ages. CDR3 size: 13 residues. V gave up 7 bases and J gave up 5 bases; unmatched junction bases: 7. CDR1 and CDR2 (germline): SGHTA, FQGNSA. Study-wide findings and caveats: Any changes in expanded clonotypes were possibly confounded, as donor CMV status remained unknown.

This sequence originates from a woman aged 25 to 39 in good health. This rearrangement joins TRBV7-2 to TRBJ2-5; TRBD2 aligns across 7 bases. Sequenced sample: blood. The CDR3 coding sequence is TGTGCCAGCACTTGGGGGGGGTATGAGACCCAGTACTTC. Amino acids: CASTWGGYETQYF. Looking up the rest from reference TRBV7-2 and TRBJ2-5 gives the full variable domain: GAGVSQSPSNKVTEKGKDVELRCDPISGHTALYWYRQSLGQGLEFLIYFQGNSAPDKSGLPSDRFSAERTGGSVSTLTIQRTQQEDSAVYLCASTWGGYETQYFGPGTRLLVL.